Below, 9 T cell receptor beta chains from the same sample are listed, as sequenced in a study of blood T cell repertoires in COVID-19. The assay was immunoSEQ multiplex PCR, and TCRdb's table has in-frame clones only and misses some. This table has roughly 81,000 clones, roughly 86% appearing once. Material for sequencing was peripheral blood. The receptors come from a man in his forties with acute or convalescent COVID-19.

The genes are TRBV7-9 and TRBJ1-4, with D perhaps matching TRBD1 (5 bases). The germline V and J ends were trimmed by 6 bases and 5 bases, with 13 bases remaining between them. Germline V CDR1 and CDR2: SEHNR, FQNEAQ (reference sequence). The CDR3 contains 14 residues. The CDR3 DNA reads TGTGCCAGCAGTCCAGGAGGGGCAAATGAAAAACTGTTTTTT. Encoded protein: CASSPGGANEKLFF.

The chain uses TRBV7-8 and TRBJ1-5; 8 bases agree with TRBD1. J lost 2 bases, V lost 5 bases, and 5 bases had no gene match. The CDR3 contains 15 residues. Germline-derived CDR1 and CDR2 are SGHVS and FQNEAQ. CDR3 sequence: CASSRDRGGNQPQHF. The DNA of the CDR3 is TGTGCCAGCAGCAGAGACAGGGGCGGCAATCAGCCCCAGCATTTT.

This chain links TRBV5-5 with TRBJ1-6; 9 nucleotides match TRBD1. Germline V gene sequence: CDR1 SGHKS, CDR2 YYEKEE (reference sequence). The CDR3 runs to 15 residues. V was clipped by 2 bases and J by 10 bases; unmatched bases: 7. CDR3 protein: CASSFGTGGASPLHF. DNA of the CDR3: TGTGCCAGCAGCTTTGGCACAGGGGGCGCGTCACCCCTCCACTTT.

This clone was observed a handful of times. This rearrangement joins TRBV12-2 to TRBJ2-3; the table gives TRBD2 as D, unverified against the DNA. TRBV12-2 is listed as a pseudogene. The CDR3 has 18 residues. The CDR3 here is CASRLVELSGESTDTQYF. The CDR3 coding sequence is TGTGCAAGTCGCTTAGTGGAGCTTAGCGGGGAGAGCACAGATACGCAGTATTTT.

The V gene is TRBV30, the J gene TRBJ2-2; D call uncertain. In germline, CDR1 is GTSNPN, CDR2 SVGIG (reference sequence). Trimming stripped 7 bases from V and 6 bases from J, with 15 bases between. The CDR3 loop spans 13 amino acids. This chain's CDR3 is CASQSRMAGELFF. The CDR3 coding sequence is TGTGCCTCCCAAAGCAGGATGGCCGGGGAGCTGTTTTTT.

This clone was seen once. The chain uses TRBV13 and TRBJ1-1; possibly TRBD1 for D (5 bases). Between the trimmed V and J ends, which lost 3 bases and 0 bases, there was a span of 8 bases. Germline V gene sequence: CDR1 PRHDT, CDR2 FYEKMQ (reference sequence). This CDR3 spans 14 amino acids. The CDR3 DNA reads TGTGCCAGCAGCTTGTTACAGGTGAACACTGAAGCTTTCTTT. The encoded protein is CASSLLQVNTEAFF. The full variable domain, completed using reference TRBV13 and TRBJ1-1, is AAGVIQSPRHLIKEKRETATLKCYPIPRHDTVYWYQQGPGQDPQFLISFYEKMQSDKGSIPDRFSAQQFSDYHSELNMSSLELGDSALYFCASSLLQVNTEAFFGQGTRLTVV.

The rearrangement links TRBV11-3 to TRBJ1-1; 8 bases are shared with TRBD1. CDR3 size: 13 residues. Germline values: CDR1 SGHNT, CDR2 YENEEA. The V segment lost 5 bases and the J segment 8 bases; nucleotides outside the gene matches: 7. The CDR3 protein is CASSARQGSEAFF. The CDR3 region has the DNA TGTGCCAGCAGCGCCCGACAGGGGTCCGAAGCTTTCTTT.

The chain carries TRBV6-5 and TRBJ1-2; no clear D. Germline V gene data show CDR1 as MNHEY and CDR2 as SVGAGI. The CDR3 has 12 residues. V lost 5 bases to trimming and J lost 7 bases, with 11 bases between them. The CDR3 nucleotides read TGTGCCAGCAGTCGGGGAGGGAGTGGCTACACCTTC. It specifies CASSRGGSGYTF.

The chain carries TRBV30 and TRBJ1-5; no reliable D call. The CDR3 runs 14 residues. The germline V and J ends were trimmed by 2 bases and 4 bases, with 12 bases remaining between them. CDR1 is GTSNPN and CDR2 is SVGIG in the germline V gene (reference sequence). CDR3: CAWSTGNRNQPQHF. For the CDR3, the DNA is TGTGCCTGGAGTACGGGGAATAGGAATCAGCCCCAGCATTTT. Full variable domain (outside the CDR3, taken from reference TRBV30 and TRBJ1-5): SQTIHQWPATLVQPVGSPLSLECTVEGTSNPNLYWYRQAAGRGLQLLFYSVGIGQISSEVPQNLSASRPQDRQFILSSKKLLLSDSGFYLCAWSTGNRNQPQHFGDGTRLSIL.